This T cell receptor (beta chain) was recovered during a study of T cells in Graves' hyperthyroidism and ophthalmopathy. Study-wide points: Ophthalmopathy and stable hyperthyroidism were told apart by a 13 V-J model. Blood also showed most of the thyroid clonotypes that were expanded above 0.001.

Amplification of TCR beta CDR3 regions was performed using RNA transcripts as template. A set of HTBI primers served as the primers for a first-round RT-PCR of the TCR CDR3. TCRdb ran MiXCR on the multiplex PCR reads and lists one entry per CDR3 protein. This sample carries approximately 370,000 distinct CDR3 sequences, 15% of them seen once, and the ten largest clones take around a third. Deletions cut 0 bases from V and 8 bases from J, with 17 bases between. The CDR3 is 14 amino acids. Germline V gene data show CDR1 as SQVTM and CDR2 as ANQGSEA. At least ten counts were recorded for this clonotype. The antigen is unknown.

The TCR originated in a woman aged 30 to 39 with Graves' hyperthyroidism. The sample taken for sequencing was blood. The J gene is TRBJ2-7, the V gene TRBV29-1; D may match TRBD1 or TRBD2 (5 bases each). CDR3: CSVEDQGRSTKQYF. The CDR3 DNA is TGCAGCGTTGAAGATCAGGGACGGTCTACGAAGCAGTACTTC.